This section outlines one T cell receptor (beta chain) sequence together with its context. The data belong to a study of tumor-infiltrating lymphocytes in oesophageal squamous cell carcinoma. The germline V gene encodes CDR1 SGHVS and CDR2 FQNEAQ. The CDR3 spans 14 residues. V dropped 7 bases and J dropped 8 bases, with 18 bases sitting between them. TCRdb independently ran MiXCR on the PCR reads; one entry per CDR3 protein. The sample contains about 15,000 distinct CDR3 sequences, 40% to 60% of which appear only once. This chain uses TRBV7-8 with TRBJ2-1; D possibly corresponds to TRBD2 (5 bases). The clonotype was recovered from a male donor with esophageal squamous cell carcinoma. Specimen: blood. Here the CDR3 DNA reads TGTGCCAGCAACCGACTGGACTCCCGAGATGAGCAGTTCTTC. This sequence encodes CASNRLDSRDEQFF.